Listed below are T cell receptor beta chains from one sample, sequenced in a study of CD8 T cells in ankylosing spondylitis. TCRdb reprocessed the 5' RACE reads with MiXCR, giving one entry per CDR3 protein. Of about 250,000 distinct CDR3 sequences listed, about 10% are singletons. The sample comprised blood, either unsorted or a sorted T cell fraction (not recorded which). The receptors were sampled from a male donor with ankylosing spondylitis or in good health (not recorded which). Each CDR3 is given without its conserved first and last residue.

>TRBJ2-7|TRBV30
AWSEGIDEQY
>TRBJ2-1|TRBV4-2
ASSQGGTSGSNEQF
>TRBJ1-2|TRBV5-1
ASSLSGDGGYT
>TRBJ2-7|TRBV6-1
ASSEVSYEQY
>TRBJ1-1|TRBV6-1
ASRATGLNTEAF
>TRBJ2-5|TRBV5-4
ASSPRDQKETQY
>TRBJ1-1|TRBV11-2
ASSLPSGGRPMNTEAF
>TRBJ2-3|TRBV5-1
ASSAGTPRADTQY
>TRBJ2-7|TRBV12-3/TRBV12-4
ASSASSSYEQY
>TRBJ2-5|TRBV3-1
ASSASGRAWETQY
>TRBJ2-3|TRBV5-1
ASRLAGGTDTQY
>TRBJ1-2|TRBV5-1
ASSLPTGDYGYT
>TRBJ2-1|TRBV11-1
ASSSLSSGGYNEQF
>TRBJ2-1|TRBV27
ASATWDRAKNEQF
>TRBJ2-2|TRBV25-1
ASALNTGELF
>TRBJ1-1|TRBV29-1
SVQGAF
>TRBJ1-2|TRBV20-1
SARTGGSYGYT
>TRBJ2-1|TRBV12-3/TRBV12-4
ASRFVGSSYNEQF
>TRBJ2-1|TRBV30
ACSSGTYEQF
>TRBJ1-2|TRBV30
AWSVHPGGYT
>TRBJ2-2|TRBV7-2
ASSLVAGVAGELF
>TRBJ2-6|TRBV27
ASSPRLGANVLT
>TRBJ2-1|TRBV29-1
SVLGLRLEQF
>TRBJ1-6|TRBV7-2
ASSLGQGMNPPLH
>TRBJ1-2|TRBV5-1
ASSARDGGGVNYGYT
>TRBJ1-2|TRBV7-2
ASSLPVASNYGYT
>TRBJ1-2|TRBV2
ASGGNNYGYT
>TRBJ2-2|TRBV20-1
ARRINTGELF
>TRBJ2-3|TRBV20-1
SAPVGGSSTDTQY
>TRBJ2-1|TRBV20-1
SARSRNGLVLVGSYNEQF
>TRBJ2-1|TRBV5-4
ASSRLRGSRYNEQF
>TRBJ1-1|TRBV4-2
ASSHPGYEAF
>TRBJ2-7|TRBV20-1
SARDPGGSLEQY
>TRBJ2-5|TRBV20-1
SARKGEGETQY
>TRBJ1-1|TRBV18
ASSPGVMGTEAF
>TRBJ1-2|TRBV7-9
ASDLQPGVGYT
>TRBJ1-3|TRBV6-5
ASSYVGESGNTIY
>TRBJ2-3|TRBV20-1
SAPQGLAGRTDTQY
>TRBJ2-1|TRBV4-2
ASSQNGAAGGLSEQF
>TRBJ1-2|TRBV2
ASSDGGVDRIRGYT
>TRBJ2-1|TRBV5-1
ASSLDPGGGNEQF
>TRBJ1-1|TRBV30
AWSQGVNTEAF
>TRBJ2-1|TRBV2
ASRGPEMRAYNEQF
>TRBJ2-2|TRBV5-1
ASSLAGDRVVTGELF
>TRBJ1-2|TRBV12-3/TRBV12-4
ASSIRGGGYT
>TRBJ2-7|TRBV7-9
ASTGASEQY
>TRBJ2-5|TRBV5-1
ASSLDAYQETQY
>TRBJ2-1|TRBV7-2
ASSLAGLAGGGTYNEQF
>TRBJ1-2|TRBV5-1
ASSLNRAPNYGYT
>TRBJ2-3|TRBV5-1
ASSFDGLAGADTQY
>TRBJ2-2|TRBV7-9
ASSQTDDRVDTGELF
>TRBJ2-7|TRBV10-3
AISEHRADEYEQY
>TRBJ2-3|TRBV7-2
ASSLVDTQY
>TRBJ2-7|TRBV6-1
ASTAGLDGEQY
>TRBJ1-5|TRBV20-1
SADQTGGNQPQH
>TRBJ2-5|TRBV4-2
ASSQALPGQGAGETQY
>TRBJ1-5|TRBV20-1
SARGATVSNQPQH
>TRBJ1-2|TRBV6-5
ASSSGQGATYGYT
>TRBJ1-1|TRBV6-6
ASSYGQGEAF
>TRBJ2-3|TRBV7-2
ASSLAEARGTDTQY